Shown below are 32 T cell receptor beta chains from a single sample sequenced in a study of regulatory T cells in long-lasting Graves disease. Construction of TCR beta libraries relied on iRepertoire HTBI primers and on Arm-PCR targeting CDR3 regions. TCRdb used MiXCR to reprocess the multiplex PCR reads, holding one entry per CDR3 protein. The sample shows roughly 350,000 distinct CDR3 sequences, around 15% of them seen only once. Time point in this sample: newly diagnosed GD, antithyroid drugs for less than 3 months. There was RNA extracted from PBMCs, and the TCR library was made from it. These data were also filed under a second study, of T cells in Graves' hyperthyroidism and ophthalmopathy.

The specimen comprised peripheral blood mononuclear cells (PBMCs), sampled at new diagnosis, from a patient treated with antithyroid drugs. The source of these receptors is a woman aged 18-29 years with Graves disease.

This clonotype was seen a few times. This chain connects TRBV16 to TRBJ1-1; no clear D gene. The CDR3 has 15 amino acids. Germline-derived CDR1 and CDR2 are KGHSY and FQNENV. V lost 0 bases and J 4 bases, leaving 12 bases between the germline ends. The CDR3 loop reads CASSQSEGLGTEAFF. The CDR3 DNA follows: TGTGCCAGCAGCCAATCAGAAGGGTTGGGCACTGAAGCTTTCTTT.

This clonotype has a handful of counts. The chain has TRBV20-1 and TRBJ1-6; the match to TRBD1 covers 11 bases. From germline, CDR1 is DFQATT and CDR2 SNEGSKA (reference sequence). Germline trimming cut 3 bases from V and 6 bases from J; bases unmatched to any gene: 1. This CDR3 region has 14 residues. Written as DNA, the CDR3 is TGCAGTGCTAGGGGGACAGGGGGTAATTCACCCCTCCACTTT. It encodes CSARGTGGNSPLHF.

This clonotype showed up just a few times. The chain uses TRBV9 and TRBJ1-2; TRBD1 might be the D (6 bases). V lost 3 bases and J lost 6, with 12 bases in between. In germline, CDR1 is SGDLS, CDR2 YYNGEE. The CDR3 runs to 13 residues. In DNA, the CDR3 is TGTGCCAGCAGCGAGAAACAGGGTCATGGCTACACCTTC. This translates into CASSEKQGHGYTF.

At least ten counts were recorded for this clonotype. The chain joins TRBV7-8 to TRBJ1-1; perhaps TRBD1 as D (6 bases). The V end lost 8 bases, the J end lost 4 bases, and 14 bases lay between the germline ends. The CDR3 runs to 13 residues. CDR1 SGHVS and CDR2 FQNEAQ come from the germline V gene. DNA for the CDR3: TGTGCCAGCGGGAAAGGGGGAACCACTGAAGCTTTCTTT. Its protein is CASGKGGTTEAFF. The full variable domain, its missing parts supplied by reference TRBV7-8 and TRBJ1-1, is GAGVSQSPRYKVAKRGQDVALRCDPISGHVSLFWYQQALGQGPEFLTYFQNEAQLDKSGLPSDRFFAERPEGSVSTLKIQRTQQEDSAVYLCASGKGGTTEAFFGQGTRLTVV.

This clonotype was found many times. The V gene is TRBV2, the J gene TRBJ1-3, with a weak D call TRBD1 (5 bases). Germline V gene lookup returns CDR1 SNHLY and CDR2 FYNNEI. This CDR3 region has 19 residues. Trimming stripped 8 bases from V and 0 bases from J, with 26 bases between. This chain's CDR3 is CASERGRPGPKHSGNTIYF. The DNA for the CDR3 is TGTGCCAGCGAGAGGGGCCGCCCCGGGCCAAAACACTCTGGAAACACCATATATTTT.

This clonotype was recorded many times. The chain couples TRBV11-1 to TRBJ2-5, with TRBD1 matching 10 bases. The CDR3 extends over 15 amino acids. Germline V gene sequence: CDR1 SGHAT, CDR2 FQDESV (reference sequence). J was trimmed by 2 bases and V by 5 bases; bases with no gene match: 5. The CDR3 region is CASSRRDRGQETQYF. The CDR3 DNA reads as TGTGCCAGCAGCCGCCGGGACAGGGGTCAAGAGACCCAGTACTTC.

Many counts were recorded for this clonotype. The rearrangement uses TRBV28 and TRBJ1-5; tentatively, D is TRBD1 (6 bases). Trimming shortened V by 7 bases and J by 4 bases, and 17 bases separated the two germline ends. Germline V gives CDR1 MDHEN, CDR2 SYDVKM. The CDR3 is made up of 15 amino acids. The CDR3 sequence: CASIETGPPNQPQHF. The CDR3 bases are TGTGCCAGCATAGAAACAGGGCCTCCTAATCAGCCCCAGCATTTT.

The gene calls are TRBV2 and TRBJ2-7, with 9 bases identical to TRBD1. This CDR3 contains 16 residues. J was trimmed by 4 bases and V by 5 bases; bases with no gene match: 12. The germline gives CDR1 SNHLY, CDR2 FYNNEI. In DNA, the CDR3 is TGTGCCAGCAGTTTGTCCGGGACAGGGACTCTTTACGAGCAGTACTTC. Encoded protein: CASSLSGTGTLYEQYF.

This clonotype was seen a few times. The CDR3 loop reads CASSPERDRGRQLFF. CDR3 bases: TGTGCCAGCAGCCCGGAAAGGGACAGGGGTAGACAACTGTTTTTT. This chain uses TRBV5-6 with TRBJ1-4; 10 bases align to TRBD1. Losses at the gene ends were 4 bases for V and 12 bases for J; bases not matched to a gene: 12. This CDR3 has 15 residues. Germline lookup yields CDR1 SGHDT and CDR2 YYEEEE.

This clonotype showed up many times. The chain is built from TRBV5-1 and TRBJ2-6; D may be TRBD1 (6 bases). This CDR3 spans 18 amino acids. Germline values: CDR1 SGHRS, CDR2 YFSETQ. V lost 4 bases and J 0 bases, leaving 17 bases between the germline ends. This CDR3 reads CASSPRYDRSSGANVLTF. CDR3 nucleotide sequence: TGCGCCAGCAGCCCACGATACGACAGGAGCTCTGGGGCCAACGTCCTGACTTTC.

This clonotype occurred many times. This chain joins TRBV28 and TRBJ1-1; no reliable D call. The germline V and J ends were trimmed by 1 base and 11 bases, with 11 bases remaining between them. The CDR3 totals 12 residues. Germline CDR1 MDHEN, CDR2 SYDVKM. CDR3: CASSLSEGPAFF. The CDR3 coding sequence is TGTGCCAGCAGTTTATCGGAGGGTCCCGCTTTCTTT.

Concerning this clonotype: A clone one base away is much larger, so this may be a read error. The V and J genes are TRBV11-2 and TRBJ2-1; weak D call: TRBD1 (6 bases). Germline values: CDR1 SGHAT, CDR2 FQNNGV. The CDR3 spans 15 residues. CDR3 in amino acids: CASSFRDKRANEQLF. The CDR3 DNA follows: TGTGCCAGCAGCTTCCGGGACAAGCGCGCCAATGAGCAGCTCTTC.

This clonotype was seen repeatedly, ten times or more. The CDR3 bases are TGTGCCAGCATCCTACAGGGTACCTACGAGCAGTACTTC. This encodes CASILQGTYEQYF. The chain joins TRBV12-3 or TRBV12-4 to TRBJ2-7; D is perhaps TRBD1 (6 bases). This CDR3 spans 13 amino acids. V lost 7 bases, J lost 2 bases, and 12 bases lay in between.

The CDR3 sequence is CASTLGGGEGLFF. DNA for the CDR3: TGCGCCAGCACCCTGGGAGGGGGCGAAGGACTGTTTTTT. The gene calls are TRBV5-1 and TRBJ1-4, with 7 bases aligning to TRBD1. The CDR3 has 13 amino acids. V lost 6 bases and J lost 13; bases outside the gene matches: 12. The germline gives CDR1 SGHRS, CDR2 YFSETQ.

This clonotype was seen many times. V and J are TRBV27 and TRBJ1-1; 7 bases are a match to TRBD1. CDR1 and CDR2 (germline): MNHEY, SMNVEV (reference sequence). J gave up 5 bases and V 5 bases, and 5 bases lay outside the gene matches. The CDR3 length is 13 residues. CDR3 in DNA: TGTGCCAGCAGTCAATACAGGGGAACTGAAGCTTTCTTT. Translating gives CASSQYRGTEAFF.

This clonotype was seen more than once but under ten times. The chain carries TRBV6-1 and TRBJ1-1; the D gene is possibly TRBD1 (5 bases). The germline gives CDR1 MNHNS, CDR2 SASEGT. The V gene lost 7 bases and the J gene lost 5 bases, with 20 bases spanning the gap. CDR3 length: 15 residues. For the CDR3, the DNA is TGTGCCAGCACCGTGCGTTGGGGGGGAGGTACTGAAGCTTTCTTT. Translated: CASTVRWGGGTEAFF.

The rearrangement uses TRBV6-2 or TRBV6-3 and TRBJ1-6, with a possible D match to TRBD1 (5 bases). This CDR3 spans 14 amino acids. V was trimmed by 6 bases and J by 7 bases, leaving 13 bases between them. CDR1 is MNHEY and CDR2 is SVGEGT in the germline V gene. The CDR3 DNA sequence: TGTGCCAGCAGCCTGGGACCGGTAAATTCACCCCTCCACTTT. Translating gives CASSLGPVNSPLHF.

This clonotype came up many times. The J gene is TRBJ2-5, the V gene TRBV10-3, with 8 positions matching TRBD2. This CDR3 region has 16 residues. V lost 2 bases to trimming and J lost 3 bases; unmatched junction nucleotides: 8. Germline V gene lookup returns CDR1 ENHRY and CDR2 SYGVKD. CDR3: CAISESRSGREETQYF. CDR3 bases: TGTGCCATCAGTGAGAGTCGGAGCGGGAGAGAAGAGACCCAGTACTTC.

This clonotype was seen repeatedly, ten times or more. This chain connects TRBV2 to TRBJ1-6; D possibly corresponds to TRBD1 (6 bases). V dropped 8 bases and J dropped 7 bases, with 18 bases sitting between them. CDR3 length: 15 amino acids. The germline gives CDR1 SNHLY, CDR2 FYNNEI. The CDR3 bases are TGTGCCAGCCAGAAGCCGGGGGCGGAAAATTCACCCCTCCACTTT. This sequence encodes CASQKPGAENSPLHF.

The chain links TRBV19 to TRBJ2-7, with TRBD1 identical over 10 bases. CDR1 and CDR2 from the germline V gene are LNHDA and SQIVND (reference sequence). V trimming: 5 bases; J trimming: 3 bases; junction bases outside the gene matches: 13. The CDR3 has 17 amino acids. The CDR3 protein is CASSPPRGTGEGYEQYF. The CDR3 DNA reads TGTGCCAGTAGTCCGCCTCGAGGGACAGGGGAAGGCTACGAGCAGTACTTC.

This clonotype was seen many times. This chain uses TRBV7-8 with TRBJ2-7, with D perhaps TRBD1 or TRBD2 (5 bases each). The CDR3 is made up of 15 amino acids. The V end was cut by 3 bases, the J end by 0 bases, with 12 bases between. CDR1 and CDR2 from the germline V gene are SGHVS and FQNEAQ. The CDR3: CASSFYGTDSYEQYF. CDR3 nucleotide sequence: TGTGCCAGCAGCTTTTACGGGACGGACTCCTACGAGCAGTACTTC.

Many counts were recorded for this clonotype. DNA for the CDR3: TGTGCCAGCAGCTTAGTCCCCCGCCAAGAGACCCAGTACTTC. As protein: CASSLVPRQETQYF. The V and J genes are TRBV7-6 and TRBJ2-5; D not resolved. The length of the CDR3 is 14 residues. CDR1 SGHVS and CDR2 FNYEAQ come from the germline V gene. V was clipped by 1 base and J by 1 base, with 7 bases between them.

In this sample, this clonotype turned up many times. This chain joins TRBV12-3 or TRBV12-4 and TRBJ2-2; D unresolved. Trimming cost V 1 base and J 5 bases, with 11 bases left between them. CDR3 length: 15 amino acids. In nucleotides, the CDR3 is TGTGCCAGCAGTTTAGGTCACGCGTGGACCGGGGAGCTGTTTTTT. Encoded protein: CASSLGHAWTGELFF.

The chain links TRBV5-4 to TRBJ2-1; 14 bases match TRBD2. V lost 5 bases, J lost 7 bases, and 8 bases stayed unmatched. The CDR3 has 16 residues. Looked up from germline, CDR1 is SGHNT and CDR2 is YYREEE (reference sequence). CDR3 sequence: CASRGGLAGANNEQFF. In DNA, the CDR3 is TGTGCCAGCAGGGGGGGACTAGCGGGGGCCAATAATGAGCAGTTCTTC.

This clonotype was counted at least ten times. The CDR3 protein is CASRYNSWTGGKGDYGYTF. The CDR3 DNA is TGTGCCAGCAGATATAATTCTTGGACAGGGGGGAAGGGGGACTATGGCTACACCTTC. This chain joins TRBV6-1 and TRBJ1-2; 10 bases align to TRBD1. This CDR3 region has 19 residues. The V gene's germline CDR1 is MNHNS and CDR2 SASEGT. Trimming cost V 6 bases and J 3 bases; bases outside gene matches: 19.

This clonotype was seen many times. The chain is built from TRBV7-2 and TRBJ2-7, with D perhaps matching TRBD1 or TRBD2 (7 bases each). Trimming pared 5 bases from V and 1 base from J, leaving 18 bases between. The germline gives CDR1 SGHTA, CDR2 FQGNSA. The CDR3 sequence is 16 residues long. The CDR3 sequence: CASSPSRGGNSYEQYF. The CDR3 bases are TGTGCCAGCAGCCCAAGCAGGGGGGGGAATTCCTACGAGCAGTACTTC. The variable domain in full, with the rest retrieved from reference TRBV7-2 and TRBJ2-7, is GAGVSQSPSNKVTEKGKDVELRCDPISGHTALYWYRQSLGQGLEFLIYFQGNSAPDKSGLPSDRFSAERTGGSVSTLTIQRTQQEDSAVYLCASSPSRGGNSYEQYFGPGTRLTVT.

This clonotype was seen ten or more times. V usage is TRBV3-1 and J usage is TRBJ2-1; the D is unclear. The CDR3 spans 16 residues. Per the germline V gene, CDR1 is LGHDT and CDR2 is YNNKEL (reference sequence). V dropped 4 bases and J dropped 4 bases, with 17 bases sitting between them. The CDR3 spells CASSRSSPKRYNEQFF. The CDR3 coding sequence is TGTGCCAGCAGCCGTTCCTCCCCCAAGAGGTACAATGAGCAGTTCTTC.

The chain is built from TRBV11-2 and TRBJ1-3, with a weak D call TRBD1 (5 bases). The germline gives CDR1 SGHAT, CDR2 FQNNGV. Trimming removed 7 bases from V and 2 bases from J, with 15 bases in between. This CDR3 has 15 amino acids. The CDR3 spells CASNLVGDPGNTIYF. DNA for the CDR3: TGTGCCAGCAACCTGGTGGGGGATCCTGGAAACACCATATATTTT.

V is TRBV20-1 and J is TRBJ1-2; D might be TRBD1 (5 bases). The V end lost 4 bases, the J end lost 4 bases, and 10 bases lay between the germline ends. This CDR3 is 12 amino acids long. Per the germline V gene, CDR1 is DFQATT and CDR2 is SNEGSKA (reference sequence). DNA of the CDR3: TGCAGTGCTATGACAGTGAGCTATGGCTACACCTTC. Amino acid sequence: CSAMTVSYGYTF.

This clonotype appeared many times. The chain joins TRBV7-2 to TRBJ2-4; D is unclear. Germline V gene lookup returns CDR1 SGHTA and CDR2 FQGNSA. CDR3 length: 14 amino acids. V gave up 0 bases and J gave up 0 bases, with 3 bases separating them. The CDR3, as DNA: TGTGCCAGCAGCTTAGCAATAGCCAAAAACATTCAGTACTTC. Protein product: CASSLAIAKNIQYF.

This clonotype was observed a handful of times. V and J are TRBV5-4 and TRBJ2-3; D not resolved. CDR1 and CDR2 from the germline V gene are SGHNT and YYREEE (reference sequence). The CDR3 consists of 13 residues. With 0 bases removed from V and 2 bases from J, the gap between germline ends came to 4 bases. The CDR3 nucleotides read TGTGCCAGCAGCTTGGCAGCCACAGATACGCAGTATTTT. The encoded protein is CASSLAATDTQYF.

In this sample, this clonotype turned up a few times. This chain's CDR3 is CASTTRGDSPLHF. The DNA for the CDR3 is TGTGCCAGCACCACACGGGGGGATTCACCCCTCCACTTT. This chain joins TRBV7-8 and TRBJ1-6, with D maybe TRBD1 (5 bases). The CDR3 is 13 amino acids. Germline V gene data show CDR1 as SGHVS and CDR2 as FQNEAQ. V was clipped by 7 bases and J by 8 bases, with 12 bases between them.